Listed below are T cell receptor beta chains from one sample, sequenced in a study of blood T cell repertoires in COVID-19. Only in-frame clones appear in the TCRdb table, and some are missing; sequencing was by immunoSEQ multiplex PCR. The data contain about 40,000 clones, over 70% of them singletons. Sequencing used peripheral blood. The receptors stem from a woman between 70 and 85 years old with acute or convalescent COVID-19. Each CDR3 is given with its conserved first and last residue. A D gene is named only where the DNA matches it firmly. Size is omitted from some rows. Given values are once, few, many or a class for expanded clones.

>.|TRBV6-5|TRBJ2-5|12|.
CASSYVGETQYF
TGTGCCAGCAGTTATGTAGGAGAGACCCAGTACTTC
>.|TRBV19|TRBJ1-5|16|.
CASSIDYQGGAQPQHF
TGTGCCAGTAGTATAGATTATCAGGGTGGTGCTCAGCCCCAGCATTTT
>.|TRBV10-3|TRBJ2-1|15|TRBD2
CAIRRGVLAGGEQFF
TGTGCCATCAGGCGGGGCGTACTAGCGGGAGGGGAGCAGTTCTTC
>.|TRBV7-9|TRBJ2-1|17|TRBD2
CASSLAGTSGTYNEQFF
TGTGCCAGCAGCTTAGCGGGGACTAGCGGAACTTACAATGAGCAGTTCTTC
>.|TRBV6-5|TRBJ2-5|15|TRBD2
CASSLTSAQGETQYF
TGTGCCAGCAGTTTGACTAGCGCCCAGGGTGAGACCCAGTACTTC
>.|TRBV6-1|TRBJ1-1|17|.
CASSEIRFGEGNTEAFF
TGTGCCAGCAGTGAAATTAGATTCGGGGAGGGGAACACTGAAGCTTTCTTT
>.|TRBV27|TRBJ2-1|14|TRBD2
CATSSSGRDNEQFF
TGTGCCACATCATCCAGCGGGAGGGACAATGAGCAGTTCTTC
>few|TRBV12-3/TRBV12-4|TRBJ1-5|13|.
CASSLGQVRPQHF
TGTGCCAGCAGTTTGGGGCAGGTTAGGCCCCAGCATTTT
>.|TRBV12-3/TRBV12-4|TRBJ2-3|12|.
CASSRPGKSPYF
TGTGCCAGCAGTCGTCCCGGTAAATCCCCGTATTTT
>.|TRBV12-2|TRBJ1-2|13|.
CASRGGQVYGYTF
TGTGCAAGTCGCGGAGGACAGGTCTATGGCTACACCTTC
>.|TRBV7-9|TRBJ1-1|12|.
CASSLDGTEAFF
TGTGCCAGCAGCTTAGACGGGACTGAAGCTTTCTTT
>.|TRBV3-1/TRBV3-2|TRBJ1-2|14|.
CASSQSAGNYGYTF
TGTGCCAGCAGCCAATCAGCCGGGAACTATGGCTACACCTTC
>.|TRBV5-1|TRBJ2-1|14|.
CASSLGTSYNEQFF
TGCGCCAGCAGCCTAGGGACAAGTTACAATGAGCAGTTCTTC
>.|TRBV15|TRBJ2-1|15|TRBD2
CATSRDRGVYNEQFF
TGTGCCACCAGCAGAGATCGGGGGGTCTACAATGAGCAGTTCTTC
>.|TRBV7-2|TRBJ2-1|17|TRBD2
CASSLATSSGSYNEQFF
TGTGCCAGCAGCTTAGCGACGTCTAGCGGATCCTACAATGAGCAGTTCTTC
>.|TRBV3-1/TRBV3-2|TRBJ1-2|14|.
CASSQDGRVDGYTF
TGTGCCAGCAGCCAAGATGGCAGGGTCGATGGCTACACCTTC
>.|TRBV5-1|TRBJ1-1|15|TRBD1
CASSDQGTENTEAFF
TGCGCCAGCAGCGATCAGGGGACAGAGAACACTGAAGCTTTCTTT
>.|TRBV28|TRBJ1-2|14|TRBD1
CASRRDRVTSGYTF
TGTGCCAGCAGACGGGACAGGGTGACCTCTGGCTACACCTTC
>.|TRBV6-2/TRBV6-3|TRBJ2-5|16|.
CASSYSQWDYQETQYF
TGTGCCAGCAGTTACTCCCAGTGGGACTACCAAGAGACCCAGTACTTC
>.|TRBV24-1|TRBJ2-1|15|.
CATSVGLAGGHEQFF
TGTGCCACCAGTGTGGGGCTAGCCGGGGGGCATGAGCAGTTCTTC
>.|TRBV5-1|TRBJ2-1|15|TRBD2
CASSTSGGTYNEQFF
TGCGCCAGCAGCACAAGCGGGGGGACTTACAATGAGCAGTTCTTC
>once|TRBV9|TRBJ2-2|15|.
CASSLGSDGTGELFF
TGTGCCAGCAGCCTAGGGAGTGATGGCACCGGGGAGCTGTTTTTT
>.|TRBV28|TRBJ1-1|16|TRBD1
CASTPSQGARDTEAFF
TGTGCCAGCACCCCAAGCCAGGGGGCAAGAGACACTGAAGCTTTCTTT
>.|TRBV10-3|TRBJ1-6|16|.
CAISDLGRESNSPLHF
TGTGCCATCAGTGATTTGGGTCGGGAGTCTAATTCACCCCTCCACTTT
>.|TRBV5-4|TRBJ1-4|15|.
CASSFGAETNEKLFF
TGTGCCAGCAGCTTCGGAGCCGAAACTAATGAAAAACTGTTTTTT
>.|TRBV7-9|TRBJ2-4|14|TRBD2
CASSLVSGANIQYF
TGTGCCAGCAGCTTAGTTAGCGGGGCAAACATTCAGTACTTC
>.|TRBV7-9|TRBJ1-2|13|.
CASSLDEDYGYTF
TGTGCCAGCAGCTTAGACGAGGACTATGGCTACACCTTC
>.|TRBV7-9|TRBJ2-1|15|TRBD2
CASSLGGGGPNEQFF
TGTGCCAGCAGCTTAGGCGGCGGGGGGCCCAATGAGCAGTTCTTC
>.|TRBV11-2|TRBJ2-3|16|.
CASSRGGGTITDTQYF
TGTGCCAGCAGTAGGGGGGGTGGGACGATCACAGATACGCAGTATTTT
>.|TRBV11-2|TRBJ1-5|14|.
CASSRSGSNQPQHF
TGTGCCAGCAGCCGGTCAGGTAGCAATCAGCCCCAGCATTTT
>.|TRBV5-6|TRBJ1-2|14|TRBD1
CASSRTGGDYGYTF
TGTGCCAGCAGCCGGACAGGGGGCGATTATGGCTACACCTTC
>.|TRBV5-6|TRBJ1-5|15|.
CASSLWQAFNQPQHF
TGTGCCAGCAGCTTGTGGCAGGCCTTCAATCAGCCCCAGCATTTT
>.|TRBV30|TRBJ1-1|13|.
CAWSAQGNTEAFF
TGTGCCTGGAGTGCTCAGGGGAACACTGAAGCTTTCTTT
>.|TRBV3-1/TRBV3-2|TRBJ1-6|17|.
CASSQEVRTANNSPLHF
TGTGCCAGCAGCCAAGAAGTAAGGACAGCAAATAATTCACCCCTCCACTTT
>.|TRBV5-1|TRBJ2-4|17|TRBD1
CASSPGTGIVAKNIQYF
TGCGCCAGCAGCCCTGGGACAGGGATTGTGGCCAAAAACATTCAGTACTTC
>.|TRBV12-3/TRBV12-4|TRBJ2-1|11|.
CASGSWYEQFF
TGTGCCAGCGGGAGTTGGTATGAGCAGTTCTTC
>.|TRBV18|TRBJ2-2|16|.
CASSFRDTANTGELFF
TGTGCCAGCTCATTCCGGGACACCGCGAACACCGGGGAGCTGTTTTTT